Below, one T cell receptor (gamma chain) is given with its context. This clone was recorded a few times. This clone's antigen is unknown. A single base separates this from a much larger clone, so it may be a read error. This entry is derived from a study of fetal and pediatric gammadelta thymocytes (dated by TCRdb to between 2021 and 2022). With regard to the full study: The bulk gammadelta thymocyte repertoires, which combined previously published data with newly generated, unpublished data, were used to reinforce a single-cell study of gammadelta thymocyte development. A total of 10 or so subjects, comprising 3 fetal thymus donors and 7 pediatric thymus donors, were covered by the bulk gammadelta thymocyte repertoire set. Bulk gammadelta thymocyte repertoires combined previously published data (refs 27,28) with unpublished data. Bulk TCR repertoire data were added to increase subject numbers and strengthen the CDR3 publicity analysis. Study-level results and caveats: Fetal gammadelta thymocyte repertoires were previously reported to be enriched for TRDV2, TRGV8 and TRGV9 usage, low N additions and public CDR3s compared with post-natal repertoires.

Fetal thymuses came from elective pregnancy terminations at 14 to 22 weeks estimated gestational age, performed for socio-psychological reasons in Singapore. All fetuses were judged structurally normal by ultrasound before termination and by gross morphological examination afterwards. For staining, thymocytes received Zombie NIR viability dye along with antibodies against CD3 (UCHT1), TCRgammadelta (11F2), TCRVgamma9 (IMMU360) and TCRVdelta2 (IMMU389). Bulk TRD and TRG CDR3 repertoires were produced separately from sorted Vgamma9Vdelta2 and nonVgamma9Vdelta2 gammadelta thymocytes taken from human fetal and pediatric thymuses. Thymic cell suspensions were prepared from fetal and post-natal thymuses as described previously. NonVgamma9Vdelta2 thymocytes were sorted as CD3+ gammadeltaTCR+ cells lacking the Vgamma9+Vdelta2+ phenotype. Cell sorting was done on a FACS Aria III cell sorter (BD Biosciences).

The data were produced on an Illumina MiSeq. As for the authors' bioinformatics: To analyze publicity, the Vgamma9Vdelta2 and nonVgamma9Vdelta2 bulk CDR3 files from each subject were merged so that every subject had one combined repertoire. CDR3 publicity was scored from 0 to 19 by checking each amino acid sequence across 9 single-cell datasets and some 11 bulk repertoires, using base R and dplyr. Identical DNA sequences were merged into single rows after TCRdb reprocessed the public reads with CATT. The V and J calls follow TCRdb's processing rather than the paper's. The sample table holds 450 to 550 gamma-chain clones, of which 4.4% were seen once. Clones ranked in the top ten supply 40% to 55% of the sample. Inclusive of the bounding cysteine and phenylalanine, the CDR3 is 12 residues long. Just the 36-base CDR3 DNA is kept, in frame starting at base 1.

Sequenced material: non-Vgamma9Vdelta2 gamma-delta T cells from the thymus. The sample's cell subset or site label, in plain terms: CD3+gammadeltaTCR+ thymocytes not co-expressing Vgamma9 and Vdelta2. The assigned J gene is TRGJ1 or TRGJ2, but the V gene is uncalled. The sequence was collected from a human fetus. The DNA sequence reads TGTGCCACCTGGGATGAGTATTATAAGAAACTCTTT. It is translated as CATWDEYYKKLF.